This TCR beta chain was found in a study of T cell responses to AZD1222 COVID-19 vaccine. Findings and caveats of the study: Seropositive AZD1222 recipients at baseline numbered only 6 or 7. Most donors were white British, females outnumbered males, and clonal diversity was possibly underestimated. Nearly half of spike-specific TCRs reportedly go after variant regions that carry no mutations. The study found Spike-specific TCR breadth and depth rose after two AZD1222 doses.

Comments on this clone: Its antigen is still unknown.

Profiled with immunoSEQ multiplex PCR; TCRdb holds only in-frame clones, not every one. Of a few hundred thousand clones in the sample, just over 90% are singletons; the top ten hold roughly 0.6%. Germline CDR1 MGHRA, CDR2 YSYEKL. This CDR3 spans 16 amino acids. Trimming removed 4 bases from V and 4 bases from J, with 17 bases in between. The specimen comprised peripheral blood, sampled on day 0 of AZD1222 vaccination. This clonotype originated in an adult in good health. V usage is TRBV4-1 and J usage is TRBJ2-1; possibly TRBD1 or TRBD2 for D (6 bases each). The CDR3 region has the DNA TGCGCCAGCAGCCCAACGACGTCGGGGGCTTACAATGAGCAGTTCTTC. Its protein product is CASSPTTSGAYNEQFF.